This T cell receptor beta chain is drawn from a study of OX40 agonist ivuxolimab in advanced cancers. Study background: The eligibility criteria allowed prior anti-PD-1, anti-PD-L1 or anti-CTLA-4 therapy, and 40% had some.

This clone is a singleton in its sample. Using immunoSEQ multiplex PCR, the repertoire was profiled, and TCRdb retains in-frame clones only, with some absent. The sample lists roughly 70,000 clones; around 83% were seen once. The TCR comes from an adult with an advanced solid tumor such as melanoma, head and neck, liver or kidney cancer. The input for sequencing was CD4+ or CD8+ T cells sorted from blood, taken in a trial of the OX40 agonist ivuxolimab.

In DNA, the CDR3 is TGTGCCAGCAGCACTGGGGGGTCAGGGGAGACCCAGTACTTC. It specifies CASSTGGSGETQYF. V usage is TRBV4-2 and J usage is TRBJ2-5; D is perhaps TRBD2 (6 bases). Germline assignment: CDR1 LGHNA and CDR2 YNFKEQ. Deletions cut 5 bases from V and 5 bases from J, with 15 bases between. The length of the CDR3 is 14 residues.